Below, 18 T cell receptor beta chains from the same sample are listed, as sequenced in a study of PD-L1 blockade in urothelial cancer. The assay was immunoSEQ multiplex PCR, and TCRdb's table has in-frame clones only and misses some. The profile covers some 71,000 clones, with around 85% appearing a single time and around 14% taken by the ten largest. Time point: pretreatment peripheral blood. The sample here was PBMCs, taken around atezolizumab (anti-PD-L1) treatment. These receptor sequences come from a man in his fifties or sixties with urothelial cancer.

The rearrangement links TRBV5-1 to TRBJ1-1; D call uncertain. CDR1 is SGHRS, CDR2 YFSETQ, per germline. Trimming took 4 bases from V and 0 from J, leaving 13 bases between them. CDR3 length equals 15 residues. CDR3 residues: CASSQMWGVNTEAFF. The DNA of the CDR3 is TGCGCCAGCAGCCAGATGTGGGGAGTGAACACTGAAGCTTTCTTT.

The rearrangement links TRBV6-6 to TRBJ2-2; weak D call: TRBD1 (5 bases). This CDR3 has 13 residues. Deletions cut 6 bases from V and 9 bases from J, with 14 bases between. CDR1 MNHNY and CDR2 SVGAGI come from the germline V gene (reference sequence). Written as DNA, the CDR3 is TGTGCCAGCAGACTACAGGAAGCCCGGGAGCTGTTTTTT. It encodes CASRLQEARELFF.

V gene TRBV6-5 combines with J gene TRBJ1-4; the D is unclear. Deletions cut 4 bases from V and 6 bases from J, with 15 bases between. The CDR3 is 15 residues long. Germline V lookup: CDR1 MNHEY, CDR2 SVGAGI. CDR3 in DNA: TGTGCCAGCAGTTCCTTGGGGAGGGCGGATGAAAAACTGTTTTTT. It specifies CASSSLGRADEKLFF.

The CDR3 spells CATSSRWTGDYEQYF. The DNA of the CDR3 is TGTGCCACCAGCTCCCGATGGACAGGGGACTACGAGCAGTACTTC. V is TRBV15 and J is TRBJ2-7; 9 nucleotides agree with TRBD1. Germline V gene lookup returns CDR1 LNHNV and CDR2 YYDKDF (reference sequence). This CDR3 is built from 15 residues. The J segment lost 3 bases and the V segment lost 5 bases, leaving 8 bases of the junction unmatched.

J is TRBJ2-3 and V is TRBV30; 11 bases align to TRBD2. The V gene's germline CDR1 is GTSNPN and CDR2 SVGIG (reference sequence). CDR3 size: 12 residues. With 4 bases clipped from V and 9 bases from J, the junction kept 3 bases outside the gene matches. The DNA of the CDR3 is TGTGCCTGGATTAGCGGGGGGGCCACGCAGTATTTT. Translation gives CAWISGGATQYF.

The chain employs TRBV7-3 and TRBJ2-5; D is possibly TRBD2 (7 bases). The CDR3 spans 14 residues. Deletions cut 5 bases from V and 4 bases from J, with 14 bases between. Germline V gene data show CDR1 as SGHTA and CDR2 as FQGTGA. The CDR3 DNA reads as TGTGCCAGCAGCCCGGGGGGCGGGCGAGAGACCCAGTACTTC. It specifies CASSPGGGRETQYF. Drawing the rest from reference TRBV7-3 and TRBJ2-5, the complete variable domain is GAGVSQTPSNKVTEKGKYVELRCDPISGHTALYWYRQSLGQGPEFLIYFQGTGAADDSGLPNDRFFAVRPEGSVSTLKIQRTERGDSAVYLCASSPGGGRETQYFGPGTRLLVL.

The rearrangement links TRBV5-1 to TRBJ2-3, with 7 bases identical to TRBD1. CDR3 length: 14 residues. Germline trimming cut 5 bases from V and 0 bases from J; bases unmatched to any gene: 3. Germline V lookup: CDR1 SGHRS, CDR2 YFSETQ. The CDR3 protein is CASRTGPSTDTQYF. The CDR3 DNA follows: TGCGCCAGCAGGACAGGGCCTAGCACAGATACGCAGTATTTT.

The chain is built from TRBV2 and TRBJ1-5; perhaps TRBD1 as D (5 bases). Per the germline V gene, CDR1 is SNHLY and CDR2 is FYNNEI. Between the trimmed V and J ends, which lost 6 bases and 0 bases, there was a span of 12 bases. The CDR3 covers 15 residues. CDR3 amino acids: CASRYRSGSNQPQHF. The CDR3 region has the DNA TGTGCCAGCAGATACAGGTCGGGTAGCAATCAGCCCCAGCATTTT.

This chain uses TRBV7-2 with TRBJ1-2; 8 bases match TRBD1. The germline gives CDR1 SGHTA, CDR2 FQGNSA. The CDR3 is 13 residues long. The J segment lost 7 bases and the V segment lost 4 bases, leaving 5 bases of the junction unmatched. The CDR3 coding sequence is TGTGCCAGCAGCTCGTGGACAGGGTCTGGCTACACCTTC. The encoded protein is CASSSWTGSGYTF.

The genes are TRBV20-1 and TRBJ2-1; 8 nucleotides line up with TRBD2. The CDR3 sequence is 11 residues long. Germline trimming cut 6 bases from V and 10 bases from J; bases unmatched to any gene: 5. Germline V gene sequence: CDR1 DFQATT, CDR2 SNEGSKA (reference sequence). The CDR3 loop reads CSAGLGREQFF. In DNA form, the CDR3 reads TGCAGTGCGGGACTAGGGAGGGAGCAGTTCTTC.

The V call is TRBV6-5, the J call TRBJ1-5; D may be TRBD1 (5 bases). Looked up from germline, CDR1 is MNHEY and CDR2 is SVGAGI. This CDR3 comprises 15 residues. Trimming took off 5 bases at V and 2 bases at J, with 13 bases between the two ends. The CDR3 sequence: CASSQDSYGNQPQHF. The DNA for the CDR3 is TGTGCCAGCAGTCAAGACAGTTACGGCAATCAGCCCCAGCATTTT.

The chain links TRBV9 to TRBJ1-1; 8 positions agree with TRBD1. The CDR3 extends over 15 amino acids. Per the germline V gene, CDR1 is SGDLS and CDR2 is YYNGEE. Trimming at V came to 4 bases and at J to 0 bases, leaving 5 bases not matched to a gene. This chain's CDR3 is CASSSRQGMNTEAFF. CDR3 in DNA: TGTGCCAGCAGCTCGAGACAGGGGATGAACACTGAAGCTTTCTTT. Full variable domain (remainder filled in from reference TRBV9 and TRBJ1-1): DSGVTQTPKHLITATGQRVTLRCSPRSGDLSVYWYQQSLDQGLQFLIQYYNGEERAKGNILERFSAQQFPDLHSELNLSSLELGDSALYFCASSSRQGMNTEAFFGQGTRLTVV.

This clone was detected only once. This chain uses TRBV5-1 with TRBJ2-1, with 9 bases fitting TRBD2. Germline trimming cut 6 bases from V and 4 bases from J; bases unmatched to any gene: 11. This CDR3 comprises 16 residues. Per the germline V gene, CDR1 is SGHRS and CDR2 is YFSETQ. CDR3 in DNA: TGCGCCAGCACCCGAGCGGGGGGCATTCAGTACAATGAGCAGTTCTTC. Translation gives CASTRAGGIQYNEQFF.

The chain carries TRBV4-1 and TRBJ1-5, with D possibly TRBD1 on 6 matching bases. Germline V lookup: CDR1 MGHRA, CDR2 YSYEKL. The CDR3 loop spans 16 amino acids. V lost 3 bases and J 7 bases, leaving 19 bases between the germline ends. CDR3 bases: TGCGCCAGCAGCCAGGCCGGGGGGGGCAGTGGACAGCCCCAGCATTTT. Protein product: CASSQAGGGSGQPQHF.

The rearrangement uses TRBV6-1 and TRBJ1-2; D gene uncertain. This CDR3 region has 12 residues. The V gene lost 5 bases and the J gene lost 4 bases, with 8 bases spanning the gap. Germline CDR1 reads MNHNS; CDR2 reads SASEGT. The CDR3 DNA is TGTGCCAGCAGTAACGAGGGCTATGGCTACACCTTC. Its translation: CASSNEGYGYTF.

The chain carries TRBV5-6 and TRBJ1-1; the D is unclear. The V gene lost 0 bases and the J gene lost 0 bases, with 9 bases spanning the gap. This CDR3 has 15 residues. Per the germline V gene, CDR1 is SGHDT and CDR2 is YYEEEE. The CDR3: CASSLDRPLNTEAFF. The DNA of the CDR3 is TGTGCCAGCAGCTTGGACAGACCTCTGAACACTGAAGCTTTCTTT.

This sequence joins TRBV7-6 and TRBJ2-7; 7 bases are shared with TRBD1. The CDR3 consists of 15 residues. J was trimmed by 2 bases and V by 4 bases; bases with no gene match: 8. The germline CDR1 and CDR2 sequences are SGHVS and FNYEAQ. The CDR3 protein is CASSWDSRSPYEQYF. In DNA form, the CDR3 reads TGTGCCAGCAGCTGGGACAGTCGGTCTCCCTACGAGCAGTACTTC.

This rearrangement joins TRBV9 to TRBJ2-3; 8 positions agree with TRBD2. The germline gives CDR1 SGDLS, CDR2 YYNGEE. The CDR3 is 17 residues long. The trim removed 3 bases at V and 5 bases at J, leaving 14 bases unmatched. DNA of the CDR3: TGTGCCAGCAGCGCTAGGGGAAGCGGGGGAGTCGGAGATACGCAGTATTTT. Its protein is CASSARGSGGVGDTQYF.